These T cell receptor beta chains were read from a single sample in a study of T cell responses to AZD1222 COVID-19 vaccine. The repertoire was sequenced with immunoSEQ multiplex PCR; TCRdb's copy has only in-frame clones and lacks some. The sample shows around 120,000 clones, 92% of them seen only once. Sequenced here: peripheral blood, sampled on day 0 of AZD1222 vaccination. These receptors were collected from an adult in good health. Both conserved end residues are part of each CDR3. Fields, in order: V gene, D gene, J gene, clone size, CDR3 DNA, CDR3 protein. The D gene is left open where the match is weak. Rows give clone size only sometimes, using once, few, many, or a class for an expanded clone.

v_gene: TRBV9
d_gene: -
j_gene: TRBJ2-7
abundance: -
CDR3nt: TGTGCCAGCACGCGGAAGGACACTCCGCCCTACGAGCAGTACTTC
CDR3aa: CASTRKDTPPYEQYF

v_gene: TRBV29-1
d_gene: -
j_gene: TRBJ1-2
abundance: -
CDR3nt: TGCAGCGTTGGCGCAGGGGACTACTATGGCTACACCTTC
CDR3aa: CSVGAGDYYGYTF

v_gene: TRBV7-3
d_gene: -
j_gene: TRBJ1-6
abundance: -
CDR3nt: TGTGCCAGCAGCTTGGAGTTTAATTCACCCCTCCACTTT
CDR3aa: CASSLEFNSPLHF

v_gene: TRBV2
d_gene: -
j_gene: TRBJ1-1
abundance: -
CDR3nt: TGTGCCAGCAGTGAATTTAGAGATGAAGCTTTCTTT
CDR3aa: CASSEFRDEAFF

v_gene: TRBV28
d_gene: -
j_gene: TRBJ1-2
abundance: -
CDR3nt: TGTGCCAGCAGCCCTACGGGACTCGGTATGGTTGGCTACACCTTC
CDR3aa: CASSPTGLGMVGYTF

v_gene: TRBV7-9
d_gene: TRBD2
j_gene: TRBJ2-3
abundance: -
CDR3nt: TGTGCCAGCAGCCTACCCCTACCAATAGCGGGAGCTATCACAGATACGCAGTATTTT
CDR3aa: CASSLPLPIAGAITDTQYF

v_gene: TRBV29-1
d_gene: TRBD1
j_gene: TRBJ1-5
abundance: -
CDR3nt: TGCAGCGTGGCCAAGGGTACAGGGGCGGGCAATCAGCCCCAGCATTTT
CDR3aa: CSVAKGTGAGNQPQHF

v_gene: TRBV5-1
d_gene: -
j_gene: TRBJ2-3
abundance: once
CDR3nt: TGCGCCAGCAGCTTGGGGATAGACCGCACAGATACGCAGTATTTT
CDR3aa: CASSLGIDRTDTQYF

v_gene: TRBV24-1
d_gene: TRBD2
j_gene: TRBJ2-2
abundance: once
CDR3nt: TGTGCCACCAGTGACTATGGACTAGCGGGAGGAAGGGAGCTGTTTTTT
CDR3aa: CATSDYGLAGGRELFF

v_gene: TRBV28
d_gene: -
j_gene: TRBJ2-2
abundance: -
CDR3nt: TGTGCCAGCAGTACCCCCGCGGGCGGGGAGCTGTTTTTT
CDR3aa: CASSTPAGGELFF

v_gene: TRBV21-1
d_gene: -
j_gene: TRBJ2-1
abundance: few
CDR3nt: TGTGCCAGCAGCAAAGAGAGCGGGACCAATGAGCAGTTCTTC
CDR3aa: CASSKESGTNEQFF

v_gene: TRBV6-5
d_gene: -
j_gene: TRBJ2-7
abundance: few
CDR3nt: TGTGCCAGCAGTTACTCGACGGCAGGGATCTCCTACGAGCAGTACTTC
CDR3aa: CASSYSTAGISYEQYF

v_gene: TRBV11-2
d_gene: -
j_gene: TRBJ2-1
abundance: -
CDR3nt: TGTGCCAGCAGCTTAGGTAGTATCTCCTACAATGAGCAGTTCTTC
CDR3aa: CASSLGSISYNEQFF

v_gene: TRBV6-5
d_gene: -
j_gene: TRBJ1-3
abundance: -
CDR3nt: TGTGCCAGCAGGAGCATTGGAAACACCATATATTTT
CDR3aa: CASRSIGNTIYF

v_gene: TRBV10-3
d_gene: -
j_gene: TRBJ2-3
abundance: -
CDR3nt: TGTGCCATCAGTGACTTGGTTAATACGCAGTATTTT
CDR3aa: CAISDLVNTQYF

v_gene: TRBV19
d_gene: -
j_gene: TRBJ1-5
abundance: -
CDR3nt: TGTGCCAGTACCACGACAGGTTCCAATCAGCCCCAGCATTTT
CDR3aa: CASTTTGSNQPQHF